The present TCR beta chain was sequenced within a study of CD8 T cells in ankylosing spondylitis. Study findings and constraints: Disease-linked clones were reportedly significantly enriched in matched ankylosing spondylitis synovial fluid. Relatively scarce in peripheral blood, disease-linked clones were CD8+.

There are many counts of this clonotype. What it binds is not known. Construction of TCR beta libraries was performed using quantitative 5'-RACE with molecular barcodes. TCRdb reanalysed the 5' RACE reads using MiXCR and keeps one entry per CDR3 protein. The data contain roughly 230,000 distinct CDR3 sequences, approximately 10% of them singletons. The CDR3 has 13 residues. V shed 4 bases and J shed 5 bases, with 11 bases lying between them. The germline V gene has CDR1 MNHEY and CDR2 SVGEGT. Material: blood, either unsorted or a sorted T cell fraction (not recorded which). The J gene is TRBJ2-5, the V gene TRBV6-2 or TRBV6-3; D unclear. The clonotype was recovered from a male donor with ankylosing spondylitis or in good health (not recorded which). As DNA, the CDR3 is TGTGCCAGCAGTTTCTTGAGAAGGGAGACCCAGTACTTC. Translated, it gives CASSFLRRETQYF.